The 7 T cell receptor beta chains below come from one sample, sequenced in a study of T-cell reconstitution after alpha-beta-depleted transplantation in children. Preparation of the TCRbeta library was carried out with unique molecular identifiers. TCRdb recomputed calls from the PCR reads with MiXCR, one row per CDR3 protein. Of some 640,000 distinct CDR3 sequences listed, roughly 15% are singletons. Sequences were derived from PBMCs from the stem cell graft donor, sampled from the stem cell graft. These receptors were obtained from a human donor who donated a stem cell graft to a child with acute myeloid leukemia.

This clonotype has at least ten counts. The V and J genes are TRBV20-1 and TRBJ1-1; the match to TRBD1 covers 7 bases. Per germline, CDR1 DFQATT and CDR2 SNEGSKA (reference sequence). V shed 0 bases, J shed 3 bases, and the junction held 10 bases outside the gene matches. The CDR3 covers 16 residues. CDR3 protein: CSARDLDRPSDTEAFF. In nucleotides, the CDR3 is TGCAGTGCTAGAGATCTGGACAGGCCGTCGGACACTGAAGCTTTCTTT.

This clonotype has at least ten counts. The DNA for the CDR3 is TGCAGTGCTAGAGCTGCGGCGGGGGGGAGCTCAGATACGCAGTATTTT. The encoded protein is CSARAAAGGSSDTQYF. The chain is built from TRBV20-1 and TRBJ2-3; 9 bases are shared with TRBD2. The germline CDR1 and CDR2 sequences are DFQATT and SNEGSKA (reference sequence). J gave up 4 bases and V 1 base, and 9 bases lay outside the gene matches. The CDR3 covers 16 residues.

This clonotype was observed at least ten times. The chain couples TRBV20-1 to TRBJ2-2; no firm D call. CDR3 length equals 12 residues. V was cut by 7 bases and J by 3 bases, with 9 bases left in between. Germline CDR1 DFQATT, CDR2 SNEGSKA (reference sequence). The CDR3 is CSGKGHTGELFF. In nucleotides, the CDR3 is TGCAGTGGGAAAGGCCACACCGGGGAGCTGTTTTTT.

This clonotype appeared many times. The rearrangement links TRBV5-6 to TRBJ2-5; 7 bases match TRBD2. There are 15 residues in the CDR3. Trimming removed 3 bases from V and 2 bases from J; junction bases left unmatched: 7. Germline V gene sequence: CDR1 SGHDT, CDR2 YYEEEE. The CDR3 bases are TGTGCCAGCAGCTCTGCTATAGCGGGTCAAGAGACCCAGTACTTC. Translating it yields CASSSAIAGQETQYF.

This clonotype showed up many times. The V call is TRBV5-1, the J call TRBJ2-3, with TRBD1 as a possible D gene (6 bases). Germline V gene lookup returns CDR1 SGHRS and CDR2 YFSETQ. The CDR3 is 15 amino acids. V was clipped by 2 bases and J by 2 bases, with 12 bases between them. CDR3 amino acids: CASSFGRDNTDTQYF. DNA for the CDR3: TGCGCCAGCAGCTTCGGTCGGGACAACACAGATACGCAGTATTTT.

The V and J genes are TRBV5-1 and TRBJ2-5; 10 bases agree with TRBD2. The CDR3 runs 15 residues. V lost 4 bases to trimming and J lost 3 bases; unmatched junction nucleotides: 6. CDR1 is SGHRS, CDR2 YFSETQ, per germline. CDR3 coding DNA: TGCGCCAGCAGCAGGATAGGACTAGCGGAAGAGACCCAGTACTTC. Residues: CASSRIGLAEETQYF. Using reference TRBV5-1 and TRBJ2-5 for the parts outside the CDR3, the full variable domain is KAGVTQTPRYLIKTRGQQVTLSCSPISGHRSVSWYQQTPGQGLQFLFEYFSETQRNKGNFPGRFSGRQFSNSRSEMNVSTLELGDSALYLCASSRIGLAEETQYFGPGTRLLVL.

The table lists this clonotype with a few counts. This chain joins TRBV27 and TRBJ2-7; the D gene is possibly TRBD1 (6 bases). The CDR3 loop spans 14 amino acids. The germline CDR1 and CDR2 sequences are MNHEY and SMNVEV (reference sequence). The germline V and J ends were trimmed by 5 bases and 2 bases, with 13 bases remaining between them. The CDR3, as DNA: TGTGCCAGCAGTCCATTCGACAGGCCCTACGAGCAGTACGTC. Its protein is CASSPFDRPYEQYV.